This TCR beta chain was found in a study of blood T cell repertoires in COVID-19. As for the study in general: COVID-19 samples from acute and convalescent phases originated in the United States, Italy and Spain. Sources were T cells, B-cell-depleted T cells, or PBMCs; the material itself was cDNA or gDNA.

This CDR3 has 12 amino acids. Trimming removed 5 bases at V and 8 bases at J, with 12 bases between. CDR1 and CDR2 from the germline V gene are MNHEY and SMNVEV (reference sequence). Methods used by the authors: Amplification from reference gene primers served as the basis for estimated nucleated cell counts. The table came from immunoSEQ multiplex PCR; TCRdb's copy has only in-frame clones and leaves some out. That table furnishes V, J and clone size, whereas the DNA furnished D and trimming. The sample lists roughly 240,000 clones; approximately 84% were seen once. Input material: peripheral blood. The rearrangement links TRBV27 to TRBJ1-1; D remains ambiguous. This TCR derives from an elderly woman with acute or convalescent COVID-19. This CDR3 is CASSRGGHEAFF. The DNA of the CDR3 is TGTGCCAGCAGTCGTGGAGGCCACGAAGCTTTCTTT.